This entry is about one T cell receptor beta chain. What it binds is not known. Unique-molecular-identifier-tagged TCR beta cDNA libraries were used. One entry per CDR3 protein results from TCRdb running MiXCR on the PCR reads. Of 750,000 to 950,000 distinct CDR3 sequences listed, approximately 53% are singletons. The sample belongs to a study of post-analysis software for immune sequencing data. Study-level results: Compared with controls, patients had more of about 5 TRBV segments, including TRBV5-6, TRBV5-1 and TRBV20-1.

This CDR3 spans 14 amino acids. The V end was cut by 3 bases, the J end by 0 bases, with 11 bases between. From germline, CDR1 is DFQATT and CDR2 SNEGSKA (reference sequence). The sequence came from a girl under 18 with multiple sclerosis. The sample taken for sequencing was blood. The chain employs TRBV20-1 and TRBJ1-1; unclear D gene. The CDR3 DNA follows: TGCAGTGCTAGGGCCGCTGGCCTGAACACTGAAGCTTTCTTT. Translating it yields CSARAAGLNTEAFF.